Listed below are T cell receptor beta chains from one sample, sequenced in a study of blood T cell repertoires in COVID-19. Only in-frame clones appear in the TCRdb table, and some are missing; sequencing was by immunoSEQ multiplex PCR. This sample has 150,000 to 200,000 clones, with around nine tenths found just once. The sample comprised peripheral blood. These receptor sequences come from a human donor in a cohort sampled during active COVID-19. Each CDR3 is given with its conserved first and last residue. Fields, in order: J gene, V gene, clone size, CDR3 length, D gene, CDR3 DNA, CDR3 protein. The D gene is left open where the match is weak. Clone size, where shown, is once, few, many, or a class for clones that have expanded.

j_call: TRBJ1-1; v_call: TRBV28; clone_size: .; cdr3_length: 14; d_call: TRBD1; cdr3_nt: TGTGCCGGCAGGGCAGGGGGCGAAAACACTGAAGCTTTCTTT; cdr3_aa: CAGRAGGENTEAFF
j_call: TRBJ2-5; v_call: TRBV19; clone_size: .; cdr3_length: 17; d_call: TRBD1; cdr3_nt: TGTGCCAGTAGTATAGCGTTCGGGACAGCATTCCAAGAGACCCAGTACTTC; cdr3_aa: CASSIAFGTAFQETQYF
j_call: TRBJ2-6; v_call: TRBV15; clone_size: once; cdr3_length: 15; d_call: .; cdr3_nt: TGTGCCACCCGGACAGACCTCTCTGGGGCCAACGTCCTGACTTTC; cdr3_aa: CATRTDLSGANVLTF
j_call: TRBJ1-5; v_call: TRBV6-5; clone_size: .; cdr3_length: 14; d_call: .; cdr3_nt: TGTGCCAGCAGTTACTCGGCCAGCAATCAGCCCCAGCATTTT; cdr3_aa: CASSYSASNQPQHF
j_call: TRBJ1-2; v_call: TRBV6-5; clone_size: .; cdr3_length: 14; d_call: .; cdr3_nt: TGTGCCAGCAGTACTCTGAGGAGGGAACAAGGCTACACCTTC; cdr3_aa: CASSTLRREQGYTF
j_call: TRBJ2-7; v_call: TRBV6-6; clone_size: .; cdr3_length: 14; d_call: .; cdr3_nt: TGTGCCAGCAGTTCCGCGGACAGTTCCTACGAGCAGTACTTC; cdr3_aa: CASSSADSSYEQYF
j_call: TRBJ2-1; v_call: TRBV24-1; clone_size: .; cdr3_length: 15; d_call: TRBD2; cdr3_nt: TGTGCCACCAGTGATTTGTCGGGAGGCAGCAATGAGCAGTTCTTC; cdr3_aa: CATSDLSGGSNEQFF
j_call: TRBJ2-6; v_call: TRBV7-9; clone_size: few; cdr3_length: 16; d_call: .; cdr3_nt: TGTGCCAGCAGCTTCCCAGGGGTAACTGGGGCCAACGTCCTGACTTTC; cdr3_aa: CASSFPGVTGANVLTF
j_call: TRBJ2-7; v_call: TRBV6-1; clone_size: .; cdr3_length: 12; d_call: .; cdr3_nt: TGTGCCAGCAGTGATCCCACCTACGAGCAGTACTTC; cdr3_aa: CASSDPTYEQYF
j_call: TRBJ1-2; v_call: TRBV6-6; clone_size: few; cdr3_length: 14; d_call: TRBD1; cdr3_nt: TGTGCCAGCAGCAGGACAGGGGGGAAGTATGGCTACACCTTC; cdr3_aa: CASSRTGGKYGYTF
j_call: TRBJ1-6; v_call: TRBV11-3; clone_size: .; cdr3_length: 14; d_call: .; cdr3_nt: TGTGCCAGCAGCTTCCGTCAGAATAATTCACCCCTCCACTTT; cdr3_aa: CASSFRQNNSPLHF
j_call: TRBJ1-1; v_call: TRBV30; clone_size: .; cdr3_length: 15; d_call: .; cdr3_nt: TGTGCCTGGAGTTTTAGGGCCCGGGGAGGGGCTGAAGCTTTCTTT; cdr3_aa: CAWSFRARGGAEAFF
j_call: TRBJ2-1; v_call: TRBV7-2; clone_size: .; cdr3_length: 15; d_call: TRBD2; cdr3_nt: TGTGCCAGCAGCAGTAGCGGGACCTCCTACAATGAGCAGTTCTTC; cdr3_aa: CASSSSGTSYNEQFF
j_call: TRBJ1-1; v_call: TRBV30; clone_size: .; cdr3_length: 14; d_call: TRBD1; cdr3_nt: TGTGCCTGGAGTAGAACTCAGGGGGACACTGAAGCTTTCTTT; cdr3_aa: CAWSRTQGDTEAFF
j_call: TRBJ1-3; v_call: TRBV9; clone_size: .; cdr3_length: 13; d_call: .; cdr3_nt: TGTGCCAGCCTGGATCATATGGAGAACACCATATATTTT; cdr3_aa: CASLDHMENTIYF
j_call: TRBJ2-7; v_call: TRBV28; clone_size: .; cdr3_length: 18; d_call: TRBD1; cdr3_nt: TGTGCCAGCAGTTCGTCAATTGCTACAGGGGCTAGCTCCTACGAGCAGTACTTC; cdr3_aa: CASSSSIATGASSYEQYF
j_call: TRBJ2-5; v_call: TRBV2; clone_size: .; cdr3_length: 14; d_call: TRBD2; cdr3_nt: TGTGCCATCGTACAGCGGGAGGGCGGGGAGACCCAGTACTTC; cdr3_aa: CAIVQREGGETQYF
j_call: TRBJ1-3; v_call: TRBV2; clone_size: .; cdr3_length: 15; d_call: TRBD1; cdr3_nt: TGTGCCAGCAGTAGGACAGGGGGAGGAGGAAACACCATATATTTT; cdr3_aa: CASSRTGGGGNTIYF
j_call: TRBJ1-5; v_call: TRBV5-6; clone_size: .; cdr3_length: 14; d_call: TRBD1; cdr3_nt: TGTGCCAGCAGCTTTGGACAGGGAAGTCAGCCCCAGCATTTT; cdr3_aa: CASSFGQGSQPQHF
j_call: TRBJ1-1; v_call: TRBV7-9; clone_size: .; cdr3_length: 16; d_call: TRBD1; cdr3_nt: TGTGCCAGCAGCCTAGGACAGGTGGGTTTGGACACTGAAGCTTTCTTT; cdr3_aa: CASSLGQVGLDTEAFF
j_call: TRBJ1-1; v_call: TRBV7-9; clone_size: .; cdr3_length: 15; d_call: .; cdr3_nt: TGTGCCAGCAGCCCAACCCAGGGAGGGGACACTGAAGCTTTCTTT; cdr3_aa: CASSPTQGGDTEAFF
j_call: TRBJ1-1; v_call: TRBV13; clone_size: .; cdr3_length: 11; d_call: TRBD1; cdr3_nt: TGTGCCAGCAGCCTGACAGGGCCGGCTTTCTTT; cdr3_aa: CASSLTGPAFF
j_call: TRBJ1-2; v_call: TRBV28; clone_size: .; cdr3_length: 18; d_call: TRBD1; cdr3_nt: TGTGCCAGCAGTTTAACGGGGACAGGGGTGGGGACGGGCTATGGCTACACCTTC; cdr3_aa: CASSLTGTGVGTGYGYTF
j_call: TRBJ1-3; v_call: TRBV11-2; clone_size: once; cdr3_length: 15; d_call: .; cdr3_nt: TGTGCCAGCAGCTTTCAGGGAAACTCTGGAAACACCATATATTTT; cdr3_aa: CASSFQGNSGNTIYF
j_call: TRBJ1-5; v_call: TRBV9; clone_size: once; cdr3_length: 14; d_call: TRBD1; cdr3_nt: TGTGCCAGCAGCGTAGCGGGGAGACAGGGGGCCCAGCATTTT; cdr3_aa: CASSVAGRQGAQHF
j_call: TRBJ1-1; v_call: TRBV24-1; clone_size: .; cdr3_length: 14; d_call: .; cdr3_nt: TGTGCCACCAGTGAAGGGGGGGTGAACACTGAAGCTTTCTTT; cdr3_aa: CATSEGGVNTEAFF
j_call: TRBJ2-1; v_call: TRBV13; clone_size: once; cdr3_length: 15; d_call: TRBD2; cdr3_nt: TGTGCCAGCAGCTCGACTAGCGGGGGGGTCAATGAGCAGTTCTTC; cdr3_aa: CASSSTSGGVNEQFF
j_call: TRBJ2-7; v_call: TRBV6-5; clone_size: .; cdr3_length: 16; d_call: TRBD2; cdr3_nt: TGTGCCAGCAGTTACTCTAGCGGGGGTTCCTCCTACGAGCAGTACTTC; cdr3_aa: CASSYSSGGSSYEQYF
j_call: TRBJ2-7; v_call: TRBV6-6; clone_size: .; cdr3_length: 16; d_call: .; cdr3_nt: TGTGCCAGCAGTTACTCGATGGGGGGTAGCTCCTACGAGCAGTACTTC; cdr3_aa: CASSYSMGGSSYEQYF
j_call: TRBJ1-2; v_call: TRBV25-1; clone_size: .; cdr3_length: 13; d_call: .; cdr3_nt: TGTGCCAGCAGTGAACGACAAAACTATGGCTACACCTTC; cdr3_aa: CASSERQNYGYTF
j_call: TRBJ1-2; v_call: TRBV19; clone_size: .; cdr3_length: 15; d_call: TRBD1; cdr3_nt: TGTGCCAGTAGCGTACAGGGGCGCTCGGACTATGGCTACACCTTC; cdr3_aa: CASSVQGRSDYGYTF
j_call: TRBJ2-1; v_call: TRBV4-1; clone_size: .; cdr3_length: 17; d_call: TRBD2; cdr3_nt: TGCGCCAGCTCTCTCACTCCCGGGACTAGCGGGAGTAATGAGCAGTTCTTC; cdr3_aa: CASSLTPGTSGSNEQFF
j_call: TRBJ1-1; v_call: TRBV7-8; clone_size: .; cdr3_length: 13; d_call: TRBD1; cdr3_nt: TGTGCCAGCAGCGCCGACAGGGCCACTGAAGCTTTCTTT; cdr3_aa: CASSADRATEAFF
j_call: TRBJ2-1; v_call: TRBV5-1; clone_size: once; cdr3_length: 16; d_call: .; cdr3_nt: TGCGCCAGCAGCTTGAATGGCGGAGTCTCCTACAATGAGCAGTTCTTC; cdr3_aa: CASSLNGGVSYNEQFF
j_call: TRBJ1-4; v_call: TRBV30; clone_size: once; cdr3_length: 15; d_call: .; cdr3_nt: TGTGCCTGGAGTCCACGGTGGAGGGGTGGTGAAAAACTGTTTTTT; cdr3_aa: CAWSPRWRGGEKLFF
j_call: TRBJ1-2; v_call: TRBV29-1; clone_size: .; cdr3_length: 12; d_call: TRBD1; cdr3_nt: TGCAGCGCCCGGACAGGCGTCCGAGGCTACACCTTC; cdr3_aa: CSARTGVRGYTF
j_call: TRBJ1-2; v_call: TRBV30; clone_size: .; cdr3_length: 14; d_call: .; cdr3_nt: TGTGCCTGGAGTGTAAATTGGGGGCGAAGGGGCTACACCTTC; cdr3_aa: CAWSVNWGRRGYTF
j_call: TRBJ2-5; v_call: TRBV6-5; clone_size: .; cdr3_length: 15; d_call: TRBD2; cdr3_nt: TGTGCCAGCAGTTTCTTTAGCGGGGGGTCAGAGACCCAGTACTTC; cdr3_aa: CASSFFSGGSETQYF
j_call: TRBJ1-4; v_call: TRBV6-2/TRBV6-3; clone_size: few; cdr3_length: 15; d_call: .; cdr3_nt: TGTGCCAGCAGTTATTGGAGTGCAACTAATGAAAAACTGTTTTTT; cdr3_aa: CASSYWSATNEKLFF
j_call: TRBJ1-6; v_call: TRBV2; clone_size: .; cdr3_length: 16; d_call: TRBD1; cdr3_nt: TGTGCCAGCAGACCAGACAGGGGGCGGTTTAATTCACCCCTCCACTTT; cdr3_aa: CASRPDRGRFNSPLHF
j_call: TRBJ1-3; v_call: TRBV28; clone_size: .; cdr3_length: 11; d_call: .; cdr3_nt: TGTGCCAGCAGTTTAAGGGGCGCCATATATTTT; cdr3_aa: CASSLRGAIYF
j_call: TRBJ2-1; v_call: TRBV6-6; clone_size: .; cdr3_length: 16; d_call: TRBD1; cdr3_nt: TGTGCCAGCACCCAGGACAGGGGAGGAAGGAGGAATGAGCAGTTCTTC; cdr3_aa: CASTQDRGGRRNEQFF
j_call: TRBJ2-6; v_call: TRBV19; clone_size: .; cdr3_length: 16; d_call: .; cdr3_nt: TGTGCCAGTAGTTGGGGCACTTCCTCTGGGGCCAACGTCCTGACTTTC; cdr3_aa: CASSWGTSSGANVLTF
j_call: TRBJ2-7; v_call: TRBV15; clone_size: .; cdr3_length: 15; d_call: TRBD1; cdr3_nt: TGTGCCACCAGCAGAGATAGACAGGGGGTAGGAGAGCAGTACTTC; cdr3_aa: CATSRDRQGVGEQYF
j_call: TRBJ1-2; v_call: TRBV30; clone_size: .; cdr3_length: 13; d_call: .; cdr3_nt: TGTGCCTGGAGTGTAATGGGAGTCTATGGCTACACCTTC; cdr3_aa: CAWSVMGVYGYTF
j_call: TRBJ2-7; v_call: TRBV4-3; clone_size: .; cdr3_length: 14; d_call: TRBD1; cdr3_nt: TGCGCCAGCAGCCCTGGGTACGGCAGGGGGTCGCAGTACTTC; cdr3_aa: CASSPGYGRGSQYF
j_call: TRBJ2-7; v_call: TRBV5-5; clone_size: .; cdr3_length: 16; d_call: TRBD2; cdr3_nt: TGTGCCAGCGGGCCCCGGGAGGGGGGGCTCTCCTACGAGCAGTACTTC; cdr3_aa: CASGPREGGLSYEQYF
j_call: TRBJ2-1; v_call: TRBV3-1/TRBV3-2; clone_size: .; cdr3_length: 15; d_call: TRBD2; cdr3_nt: TGTGCCAGCAGCCTCACGACTAGCTTGGGCAATGAGCAGTTCTTC; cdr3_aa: CASSLTTSLGNEQFF